This is a list of T cell receptor beta chains from one sample in a study of blood T cells in healthy people across ages. One entry per CDR3 protein, called by TCRdb with MiXCR from the 5' RACE reads. The sample holds about 1.8 million distinct CDR3 sequences, roughly 49% seen once. What was sequenced was blood. Receptors originate from a woman aged 40 to 50 in good health. The CDR3 runs from the conserved cysteine through the conserved F or W. Fields, in order: V gene, J gene, CDR3 protein.

TRBV18	TRBJ2-7	CASSPLGARVPHEQYF
TRBV20-1	TRBJ2-5	CSALQRSQYF
TRBV4-3	TRBJ2-5	CASSQDGRGTQYF
TRBV7-2	TRBJ2-7	CASLTTGSYEQYF
TRBV5-1	TRBJ2-5	CASSLDGGGVRETQYF
TRBV20-1	TRBJ1-5	CSASGGRGSNQPQHF
TRBV12-5	TRBJ1-2	CASGPSDEGYTF
TRBV7-2	TRBJ1-5	CASSTRQGYQPQHF
TRBV5-6	TRBJ2-7	CASSSVRQATYEQYF
TRBV6-5	TRBJ2-1	CASSYSRGRYNEQFF
TRBV29-1	TRBJ2-3	CSASSNGATDTQYF
TRBV7-2	TRBJ1-2	CASSLAGRDDYGYTF
TRBV20-1	TRBJ1-1	CSARDFVRNTEAFF
TRBV6-2/TRBV6-3	TRBJ2-3	CASSPPGGTSTDTQYF
TRBV20-1	TRBJ1-2	CSASYGTYYGYTF
TRBV7-9	TRBJ2-1	CASSLERGDKEFF
TRBV4-1	TRBJ2-5	CASSQAGQFQETQYF
TRBV20-1	TRBJ2-7	CSAIRYEQYF
TRBV5-6	TRBJ2-3	CASSLSQDSTDTQYF
TRBV7-6	TRBJ2-5	CASSLATGRGLRETQYF
TRBV27	TRBJ2-3	CASNPSGGAIKDTQYF
TRBV20-1	TRBJ2-3	CSAQLQGRLRTSTDTQYF
TRBV29-1	TRBJ2-7	CSVDRGYHEQYF
TRBV24-1	TRBJ2-3	CATSDPRDRGDTQYF
TRBV3-1	TRBJ2-7	CASSQGLSSSYEQYF
TRBV5-6	TRBJ2-4	CASSFRGGLAKNIQYF
TRBV6-2/TRBV6-3	TRBJ2-1	CASSYSISSGGLQFEQFF
TRBV20-1	TRBJ1-1	CSARKGDTEAFF
TRBV27	TRBJ2-1	CASSLSTGFGRDEQFF
TRBV27	TRBJ2-7	CASSLTRQLSSYEQYF
TRBV15	TRBJ2-1	CATSRAGSGDYNEQFF
TRBV20-1	TRBJ2-3	CSALLADGTDTQYF
TRBV15	TRBJ2-7	CATRLGTGPHEQYF
TRBV12-3/TRBV12-4	TRBJ1-1	CASSLAARGNTEAFF
TRBV28	TRBJ2-1	CASSLSGGGFYNEQFF
TRBV5-1	TRBJ2-1	CASSGSGRSSYNEQFF
TRBV6-2/TRBV6-3	TRBJ1-4	CASRFGGQAWEKLFF
TRBV7-8	TRBJ2-6	CASSFTTGSGANVLTF
TRBV12-3/TRBV12-4	TRBJ2-7	CASTKFAGIEQYF
TRBV7-2	TRBJ2-5	CASSRAGERQETQYF
TRBV4-3	TRBJ1-6	CASSQVRGSYNSPLHF
TRBV5-1	TRBJ2-5	CASTQGSRETQYF
TRBV29-1	TRBJ2-5	CSAEVDFAGETQYF
TRBV18	TRBJ2-5	CASSPWTSGAYQETQYF
TRBV7-2	TRBJ2-3	CASSSQGLGTDTQYF
TRBV7-8	TRBJ2-1	CASTPGLAENNEQFF
TRBV28	TRBJ2-1	CASSSGQGVGLSYNEQFF
TRBV6-6	TRBJ2-1	CASSNQDRGRYNEQFF
TRBV29-1	NA	CSVRVSPTEQYF
TRBV7-2	TRBJ2-3	CASSLWTSGDTQYF
TRBV2	TRBJ2-1	CASSQMGGQSHSSAYNEQFF
TRBV6-5	TRBJ1-2	CASSYSRSSGYTF
TRBV12-3/TRBV12-4	TRBJ2-1	CASSSVRSASSYNEQFF